The 2 T cell receptor beta chains below come from one sample, sequenced in a study of regulatory T cells in long-lasting Graves disease. In building TCR beta libraries, iRepertoire HTBI primers were used together with Arm-PCR of CDR3 regions. TCRdb passed the multiplex PCR reads through MiXCR, listing each CDR3 protein once. The repertoire holds more than 400,000 distinct CDR3 sequences, with around 17% as singletons. Regarding time point: newly diagnosed GD, antithyroid drugs for less than 3 months. Following extraction of RNA from PBMCs, that RNA was used to make the TCR library. These same records also appear under a second study, on T cells in Graves' hyperthyroidism and ophthalmopathy.

Sequencing used peripheral blood mononuclear cells (PBMCs), obtained at new diagnosis, from a patient treated with antithyroid drugs. Receptor source: a woman aged 25 to 39 with Graves disease.

Ten or more counts support this clonotype. CDR3 in DNA: TGCAGTGCTGCCGGGACTAGCGGGAGAGCGTCGTACGAGCAGTACTTC. Its protein product is CSAAGTSGRASYEQYF. The genes are TRBV20-1 and TRBJ2-3, with 14 bases that match TRBD2. The J call is uncertain, as TRBJ2-7 better fits the DNA end. The CDR3 is 16 residues long. Germline values: CDR1 DFQATT, CDR2 SNEGSKA (reference sequence).

This clonotype was recorded at least ten times. The chain combines TRBV7-2 with TRBJ1-1; a possible D gene is TRBD1 (6 bases). The germline V gene has CDR1 SGHTA and CDR2 FQGNSA. Deletions cut 4 bases from V and 6 bases from J, with 12 bases between. The CDR3 spans 13 residues. The CDR3 here is CASSSRGVSEAFF. The CDR3 region has the DNA TGTGCCAGCAGCTCCAGGGGAGTTTCTGAAGCTTTCTTT.